A single sample is the source of the 2 T cell receptor beta chains below, sequenced in a study of cytomegalovirus exposure and HLA in healthy donors (dated by TCRdb to 2016 to 2017). The library was built by means of the immunoSEQ multiplex PCR assay. The multiplex PCR relied on a mix of 60 forward primers for TCR Vbeta segments and 13 reverse primers for TCR Jbeta segments. TCRdb took this table from immuneACCESS and kept in-frame rearrangements with V and J called. Such tables lack part of the clones; where checked against another copy, unresolved V genes explain under half of the gap, and the rest is unexplained. The sample data list some 54,000 clones, and about 84% of these were observed just once. The ten top clones hold almost 6% of the sample. Sequenced sample: PBMCs. Receptor source: a male donor in good health and CMV-seronegative.

The genes are TRBV30 and TRBJ2-3; a weak D match, TRBD2 (7 bases). This CDR3 is 16 amino acids long. Germline loops: CDR1 GTSNPN, CDR2 SVGIG (reference sequence). The ends were cut back, 2 bases at V and 4 bases at J, with 19 bases in the middle. CDR3 protein: CAWSRGGVYYADTQYF. DNA of the CDR3: TGTGCCTGGAGTAGGGGGGGAGTTTATTATGCAGATACGCAGTATTTT.

The chain joins TRBV7-9 to TRBJ2-3; 7 bases are shared with TRBD1. Germline V gives CDR1 SEHNR, CDR2 FQNEAQ (reference sequence). The CDR3 length is 16 residues. With V trimmed by 5 bases and J by 4 bases, 12 bases remained unmatched. The chain's CDR3 is CASSHRGHGPADTQYF. The CDR3 DNA reads TGTGCCAGCAGCCATAGGGGGCACGGACCCGCAGATACGCAGTATTTT.